This entry is about one TCR beta chain. This record comes from a study of shared clonotypes between healthy human individuals. The method was immunoSEQ multiplex PCR; TCRdb's version includes in-frame clones alone and lacks a portion of them. The table shows 2 million to 3 million clones, with around 94% occurring only once. This CDR3 has 14 residues. The germline gives CDR1 SNHLY, CDR2 FYNNEI. Trimming removed 7 bases from V and 1 base from J; junction bases left unmatched: 4. This rearrangement joins TRBV2 to TRBJ1-1, with 9 bases aligning to TRBD1. The specimen was naive CD4+ T cells sorted from blood. Noted subset: CD45RA+ positively selected. This receptor was obtained from a man aged 18 to 30 in good health. The CDR3 protein is CASTGQGSNTEAFF. CDR3 bases: TGTGCCAGCACGGGACAGGGTTCGAACACTGAAGCTTTCTTT.